What follows describes a single T cell receptor (beta chain). What it recognizes is unknown. Positive CCR7 selection of CD45RO-negative cells yielded the naive CD8 cells, and terminally differentiated effector memory CD45RA+ cells were excluded. Germline V lookup: CDR1 SGHRS, CDR2 YFSETQ. The V end was cut by 0 bases, the J end by 6 bases, with 19 bases between. There are 16 residues in the CDR3. This table comes from immunoSEQ multiplex PCR, and its TCRdb copy is limited to in-frame clones, with some not included. The sample lists under 2,000,000 clones; about 95% were seen once. The sample originates from a study of shared clonotypes between healthy human individuals. Findings of the study overall: Non-shared clonotypes showed lower generation probabilities than clonotypes common to all four donors.

Sequencing was performed on naive CD8+ T cells sorted from blood. The chain carries TRBV5-1 and TRBJ2-7; the D is unclear. The clonotype comes from a man aged 18 to 29 in good health. Here the CDR3 reads CASSLEVSTSPLEQYF. The CDR3 DNA follows: TGCGCCAGCAGCTTGGAGGTCAGCACCTCCCCTCTCGAGCAGTACTTC.